Below, 3 T cell receptor beta chains from the same sample are listed, as sequenced in a study of T cell repertoires in cytomegalovirus infection. No antigen is known for these receptors. TCRdb reanalysed the reads using MiXCR and keeps one entry per CDR3 protein. The sample contains approximately 76,000 distinct CDR3 sequences, approximately 39% of which appear only once. The source material was CD8+ T cells from cultured PBMCs, sampled from culture after CMV antigen stimulation. Receptors were obtained from a human donor in good health (CMV status not recorded). Some clones in this sample may be carry-over from other donors' samples.

This clonotype was observed at least ten times. The chain recombines TRBV6-2 or TRBV6-3 with TRBJ2-3; possibly TRBD2 for D (6 bases). The CDR3 spans 14 residues. CDR1 and CDR2 (germline): MNHEY, SVGEGT. The germline V and J ends were trimmed by 7 bases and 6 bases, with 17 bases remaining between them. The CDR3 region is CASTETTSWDTQYF. CDR3 DNA sequence: TGTGCCAGCACCGAGACCACTAGCTGGGATACGCAGTATTTT.

The V and J genes are TRBV28 and TRBJ2-7; 7 bases align to TRBD2. The CDR3 extends over 15 amino acids. V was pared by 6 bases and J by 3 bases, with 11 bases of the junction left unmatched. The germline gives CDR1 MDHEN, CDR2 SYDVKM. CDR3 loop: CASSSTRLAGYEQYF. The CDR3 DNA is TGTGCCAGCAGCTCAACCAGACTAGCCGGCTACGAGCAGTACTTC.

Many counts were recorded for this clonotype. V and J are TRBV27 and TRBJ1-5; D uncertain. CDR3 length: 15 amino acids. V lost 0 bases, J lost 2 bases, and 8 bases lay in between. Germline-derived CDR1 and CDR2 are MNHEY and SMNVEV (reference sequence). The CDR3 loop is CASSLSSGGNQPQHF. The DNA of the CDR3 is TGTGCCAGCAGTTTATCGTCAGGAGGCAATCAGCCCCAGCATTTT.